Presented here are 32 T cell receptor beta chains from one specimen sequenced in a study of Ad26.COV2.S vaccination and SARS-CoV-2 variants. The treatment: some 19 received Ad26.COV2.S at low or high dose, single or two shots; a few received placebo; per-sample allocation not given. Samples were taken on day 63 after the first vaccine or placebo injection. Produced via immunoSEQ multiplex PCR; TCRdb's table is partial and in-frame only. The repertoire holds some 420,000 clones, 88% seen once, with approximately 4% in the top ten. The material was peripheral blood, obtained in a trial of Ad26.COV2.S vaccine versus placebo. These TCRs come from a person aged 18-65 years who received the Ad26.COV2.S COVID-19 vaccine or a placebo.

This CDR3 reads CASSSPGTATDFYF. The DNA of the CDR3 is TGTGCCAGCAGCTCCCCTGGGACGGCGACCGACTTTTACTTC. The chain employs TRBV7-2 and TRBJ2-5, with D possibly called TRBD1 or TRBD2 (5 bases each). The germline V gene has CDR1 SGHTA and CDR2 FQGNSA. The CDR3 is 14 amino acids. V shed 4 bases and J shed 14 bases, with 23 bases lying between them.

This sequence joins TRBV7-9 and TRBJ1-2; the D gene is possibly TRBD1 (5 bases). The CDR3 consists of 13 residues. The germline gives CDR1 SEHNR, CDR2 FQNEAQ (reference sequence). V was trimmed by 3 bases and J by 4 bases, leaving 9 bases between them. The CDR3 DNA follows: TGTGCCAGCAGCTTGCCAGGGTTCTATGGCTACACCTTC. Protein product: CASSLPGFYGYTF.

The chain uses TRBV21-1 and TRBJ1-5. TRBV21-1 constitutes a pseudogene. This CDR3 is built from 16 residues. CDR3 region: CASRPHQWRGNQPQHF. CDR3 DNA: TGTGCCAGCAGGCCCCACCAGTGGAGGGGCAATCAGCCCCAGCATTTT.

The chain couples TRBV27 to TRBJ1-2, with D perhaps TRBD1 (6 bases). This CDR3 has 14 amino acids. CDR1 is MNHEY and CDR2 is SMNVEV in the germline V gene (reference sequence). V was clipped by 2 bases and J by 4 bases, with 11 bases between them. CDR3 protein: CASSLGQGFYGYTF. DNA of the CDR3: TGTGCCAGCAGTTTAGGCCAGGGGTTCTATGGCTACACCTTC.

This chain connects TRBV6-2 or TRBV6-3 to TRBJ2-1, with a possible D match to TRBD2 (6 bases). CDR1 is MNHEY, CDR2 SVGEGT, per germline. The CDR3 spans 13 residues. Trimming pared 2 bases from V and 10 bases from J, leaving 12 bases between. The CDR3 is CASSYTFGGEQFF. CDR3 bases: TGTGCCAGCAGTTACACGTTCGGAGGGGAGCAGTTCTTC.

This chain uses TRBV27 with TRBJ2-3; 10 bases agree with TRBD1. The CDR3 is 16 amino acids. V dropped 6 bases and J dropped 4; count of bases not matched to a gene: 10. Germline values: CDR1 MNHEY, CDR2 SMNVEV (reference sequence). Here the CDR3 DNA reads TGTGCCAGCAGATCCCCGGGACAGGGGTTGGCAGATACGCAGTATTTT. Amino acid sequence: CASRSPGQGLADTQYF.

The sample holds one count of this clone. The rearrangement joins TRBV3-1 (or the pseudogene TRBV3-2) to TRBJ2-5, with D tentatively TRBD1 or TRBD2 (7 bases each). V dropped 4 bases and J dropped 6 bases, with 15 bases sitting between them. The CDR3 loop spans 14 amino acids. CDR1 is LGHDT and CDR2 is YNNKEL in the germline V gene (reference sequence). The CDR3 region is CASSLGTAGKTQYF. CDR3 sequence (DNA): TGTGCCAGCAGCCTTGGGACAGCGGGAAAGACCCAGTACTTC.

V and J are TRBV25-1 and TRBJ2-7; D ambiguous. V lost 4 bases to trimming and J lost 4 bases, with 8 bases between them. CDR1 is MGHDK and CDR2 is SYGVNS in the germline V gene. The CDR3 is 12 residues long. CDR3 bases: TGTGCCAGCAGTGCCTCCGGATACGAGCAGTACTTC. It encodes CASSASGYEQYF.

DNA for the CDR3: TGTGCCATCAGTGCTACAGGATATAGCAATCAGCCCCAGCATTTT. Protein product: CAISATGYSNQPQHF. This sequence joins TRBV10-3 and TRBJ1-5; maybe TRBD1 (5 bases). CDR3 length: 15 residues. The germline gives CDR1 ENHRY, CDR2 SYGVKD. Trimming stripped 4 bases from V and 0 bases from J, with 10 bases between.

Turning to this clone: This sample includes further DNA sequences coding for the same CDR3. The chain combines TRBV30 with TRBJ1-5; 7 bases fit TRBD1. Germline V CDR1 and CDR2: GTSNPN, SVGIG (reference sequence). The V segment lost 1 base and the J segment 4 bases; nucleotides outside the gene matches: 1. This CDR3 region has 13 residues. The chain's CDR3 is CAWSGDSNQPQHF. CDR3 sequence (DNA): TGTGCCTGGAGTGGGGACAGTAATCAGCCCCAGCATTTT. Variable domain in full (rest from reference TRBV30 and TRBJ1-5): SQTIHQWPATLVQPVGSPLSLECTVEGTSNPNLYWYRQAAGRGLQLLFYSVGIGQISSEVPQNLSASRPQDRQFILSSKKLLLSDSGFYLCAWSGDSNQPQHFGDGTRLSIL.

The rearrangement uses TRBV6-5 and TRBJ2-7; 8 bases match TRBD2. The CDR3 contains 14 residues. Germline V lookup: CDR1 MNHEY, CDR2 SVGAGI. V lost 8 bases and J lost 0; bases outside the gene matches: 6. CDR3 in amino acids: CASREGGYSYEQYF. The CDR3 DNA follows: TGTGCCAGCCGGGAGGGGGGCTACTCCTACGAGCAGTACTTC.

CDR3 sequence reads: CASSPGTGGQPQHF. For the CDR3, the DNA is TGTGCCAGCAGCCCCGGGACAGGAGGTCAGCCCCAGCATTTT. V usage is TRBV3-1 (or the pseudogene TRBV3-2) and J usage is TRBJ1-5; TRBD1 aligns across 8 bases. V lost 4 bases and J lost 6; bases outside the gene matches: 5. The CDR3 consists of 14 residues. CDR1 LGHDT and CDR2 YNNKEL come from the germline V gene (reference sequence).

V gene TRBV5-1 combines with J gene TRBJ2-2, with TRBD1 matching 7 bases. This CDR3 is built from 16 residues. The germline V gene encodes CDR1 SGHRS and CDR2 YFSETQ. J was trimmed by 0 bases and V by 4 bases; bases with no gene match: 6. The CDR3 DNA follows: TGCGCCAGCAGCCGGACCGGGACAGCGAACACCGGGGAGCTGTTTTTT. Protein product: CASSRTGTANTGELFF. Full variable domain (missing parts from reference TRBV5-1 and TRBJ2-2): KAGVTQTPRYLIKTRGQQVTLSCSPISGHRSVSWYQQTPGQGLQFLFEYFSETQRNKGNFPGRFSGRQFSNSRSEMNVSTLELGDSALYLCASSRTGTANTGELFFGEGSRLTVL.

J is TRBJ1-2 and V is TRBV7-9; tentative D call: TRBD1 (5 bases). The V and J ends lost 0 bases and 8 bases respectively, with 7 bases between them. Germline lookup yields CDR1 SEHNR and CDR2 FQNEAQ (reference sequence). This CDR3 comprises 12 residues. The CDR3 DNA is TGTGCCAGCAGCTTAGCGCGGGGGGGCTACACCTTC. It is translated as CASSLARGGYTF.

The genes are TRBV21-1 and TRBJ2-3; the listed D gene, TRBD1, was not tested against the DNA. TRBV21-1 is noted as a pseudogene. CDR3 length: 12 amino acids. CDR3 sequence reads: CASSRGQGTQYF. The CDR3 DNA follows: TGTGCCAGCAGCAGGGGGCAGGGTACGCAGTATTTT.

The J gene is TRBJ2-2, the V gene TRBV5-3; D is unresolved. TRBV5-3 is annotated as an ORF whose role is uncertain. The CDR3 consists of 15 residues. Deletions cut 2 bases from V and 0 bases from J, with 8 bases between. For the CDR3, the DNA is TGTGCCAGAAGCTTTGGGGAAGCGAACACCGGGGAGCTGTTTTTT. Its protein is CARSFGEANTGELFF.

As to this clone: A much more abundant neighbour one base away suggests this may be a read error. The chain is built from TRBV19 and TRBJ2-7, with TRBD1 matching over 9 bases. Germline V gene lookup returns CDR1 LNHDA and CDR2 SQIVND (reference sequence). CDR3 length: 14 amino acids. Germline trimming cut 6 bases from V and 9 bases from J; bases unmatched to any gene: 12. CDR3 DNA: TGTGCCAGTAGGCCCGGGACAGGGCTGGGTAGGCAGTACTTC. As protein: CASRPGTGLGRQYF. The complete variable domain, with remaining parts taken from reference TRBV19 and TRBJ2-7, reads DGGITQSPKYLFRKEGQNVTLSCEQNLNHDAMYWYRQDPGQGLRLIYYSQIVNDFQKGDIAEGYSVSREKKESFPLTVTSAQKNPTAFYLCASRPGTGLGRQYFGPGTRLTVT.

This chain joins TRBV27 and TRBJ2-5; D unclear. Trimming took off 1 base at V and 0 bases at J, with 6 bases between the two ends. This CDR3 comprises 14 residues. In germline, CDR1 is MNHEY, CDR2 SMNVEV (reference sequence). CDR3 nucleotide sequence: TGTGCCAGCAGTTTATTAGGGAACCAAGAGACCCAGTACTTC. This sequence encodes CASSLLGNQETQYF.

The chain recombines TRBV7-2 with TRBJ2-1, with D possibly matching TRBD1 (6 bases). The CDR3 runs 16 residues. The germline V and J ends were trimmed by 2 bases and 0 bases, with 11 bases remaining between them. Per the germline V gene, CDR1 is SGHTA and CDR2 is FQGNSA. The CDR3 loop reads CASSLSIGGSYNEQFF. DNA for the CDR3: TGTGCCAGCAGCTTATCGATAGGGGGCTCCTACAATGAGCAGTTCTTC.

The V and J genes are TRBV18 and TRBJ1-2; D possibly corresponds to TRBD1 (6 bases). Between the trimmed V and J ends, which lost 3 bases and 4 bases, there was a span of 9 bases. Germline CDR1 and CDR2: KGHSH and LQKENI. This CDR3 is built from 13 residues. This chain's CDR3 is CASSPGGAYGYTF. The CDR3 DNA is TGTGCCAGCTCACCGGGGGGGGCCTATGGCTACACCTTC.

The CDR3 nucleotides read TGTGCCTGGACCCCAGGTAGCGGGACTGAAGCTTTCTTT. Its translation is CAWTPGSGTEAFF. The chain has TRBV30 and TRBJ1-1; D unresolved. The germline V and J ends were trimmed by 4 bases and 5 bases, with 14 bases remaining between them. The CDR3 sequence is 13 residues long. Per the germline V gene, CDR1 is GTSNPN and CDR2 is SVGIG (reference sequence).

The J gene is TRBJ2-7, the V gene TRBV7-2; 12 bases are a match to TRBD2. V gave up 3 bases and J gave up 5 bases; unmatched junction bases: 8. This CDR3 region has 16 residues. CDR1 is SGHTA, CDR2 FQGNSA, per germline. The CDR3: CASSFGLAGPKDEQYF. The CDR3, as DNA: TGTGCCAGCAGCTTCGGACTAGCGGGGCCCAAGGACGAGCAGTACTTC.

The V and J genes are TRBV7-9 and TRBJ2-1, with a tentative D call TRBD1 (5 bases). V was cut by 0 bases and J by 8 bases, with 8 bases left in between. This CDR3 is built from 13 residues. Germline V gene data show CDR1 as SEHNR and CDR2 as FQNEAQ (reference sequence). CDR3 region: CASSLASGYEQFF. In DNA, the CDR3 is TGTGCCAGCAGCTTAGCGTCAGGGTATGAGCAGTTCTTC.

The gene calls are TRBV6-5 and TRBJ1-5, with D maybe TRBD1 (5 bases). Trimming pared 5 bases from V and 7 bases from J, leaving 15 bases between. CDR1 and CDR2 (germline): MNHEY, SVGAGI. The CDR3 spans 14 residues. The CDR3 reads CASSPDSPGQPQHF. DNA for the CDR3: TGTGCCAGCAGTCCTGACAGCCCTGGGCAGCCCCAGCATTTT.

This clone has just one count. The V and J genes are TRBV7-9 and TRBJ1-4; possible D gene TRBD1, 6 bases. The CDR3 is 15 residues long. V gave up 4 bases and J gave up 3 bases, with 12 bases separating them. The germline CDR1 and CDR2 sequences are SEHNR and FQNEAQ (reference sequence). In nucleotides, the CDR3 is TGTGCCAGCAGCTCAGTGGACAGTTCTAATGAAAAACTGTTTTTT. Its protein product is CASSSVDSSNEKLFF.

The chain couples TRBV12-3 or TRBV12-4 to TRBJ2-5; no reliable D call. This CDR3 contains 13 residues. The V end was cut by 2 bases, the J end by 1 base, with 5 bases between. CDR3 DNA sequence: TGTGCCAGCAGTTTATGGTCCCAAGAGACCCAGTACTTC. Translated, it gives CASSLWSQETQYF.

V and J are TRBV11-2 and TRBJ1-2; no firm D call. V lost 0 bases, J lost 5 bases, and 10 bases lay in between. Germline CDR1 reads SGHAT; CDR2 reads FQNNGV. There are 14 residues in the CDR3. As DNA, the CDR3 is TGTGCCAGCAGCTTAGATTACGAAGGATATGGCTACACCTTC. Translation gives CASSLDYEGYGYTF. Based on the CDR3 plus reference TRBV11-2 and TRBJ1-2, the full variable domain is EAGVAQSPRYKIIEKRQSVAFWCNPISGHATLYWYQQILGQGPKLLIQFQNNGVVDDSQLPKDRFSAERLKGVDSTLKIQPAKLEDSAVYLCASSLDYEGYGYTFGSGTRLTVV.

CDR3: CASSIMDRVNQPQHF. The CDR3 region has the DNA TGTGCCAGTAGTATCATGGACAGGGTCAATCAGCCCCAGCATTTT. The rearrangement uses TRBV19 and TRBJ1-5, with 8 bases lining up with TRBD1. CDR1 LNHDA and CDR2 SQIVND come from the germline V gene (reference sequence). CDR3 length equals 15 residues. After removal of 3 bases from V and 3 bases from J, the junction contained 4 bases not matched to a gene.

This sequence joins TRBV28 and TRBJ2-6, with 9 bases identical to TRBD1. J gave up 5 bases and V 10 bases, and 15 bases lay outside the gene matches. CDR3 length: 17 amino acids. Per the germline V gene, CDR1 is MDHEN and CDR2 is SYDVKM. The CDR3 spells CATTSDRGDLWANVLTF. CDR3 nucleotide sequence: TGTGCCACCACCTCCGACAGGGGGGATCTCTGGGCCAACGTCCTGACTTTC.

The chain is built from TRBV5-5 and TRBJ1-2; possibly TRBD1 for D (6 bases). The CDR3 is made up of 16 amino acids. V gave up 0 bases and J gave up 5 bases, with 17 bases separating them. Per the germline V gene, CDR1 is SGHKS and CDR2 is YYEKEE (reference sequence). CDR3 DNA: TGTGCCAGCAGCTTGGAACAGGGTTGGCCAGGGTATGGCTACACCTTC. Translated, it gives CASSLEQGWPGYGYTF.

DNA of the CDR3: TGTGCCAGCTCACCCCCGGCTGGATTTGGTGGATTTTCACCCCTCCACTTT. This sequence encodes CASSPPAGFGGFSPLHF. This rearrangement joins TRBV18 to TRBJ1-6; D is uncertain. CDR1 and CDR2 from the germline V gene are KGHSH and LQKENI. V was clipped by 3 bases and J by 9 bases, with 21 bases between them. This CDR3 has 17 amino acids.

This clone has only one observation. This CDR3 reads CASSLAGTTQYF. The CDR3 DNA reads as TGTGCCAGCAGCTTGGCCGGGACGACCCAGTACTTC. The V gene is TRBV5-4, the J gene TRBJ2-5; D assignment may be TRBD1 or TRBD2 (5 bases each). The CDR3 extends over 12 amino acids. Between the trimmed V and J ends, which lost 0 bases and 7 bases, there was a span of 7 bases. CDR1 is SGHNT and CDR2 is YYREEE in the germline V gene (reference sequence).